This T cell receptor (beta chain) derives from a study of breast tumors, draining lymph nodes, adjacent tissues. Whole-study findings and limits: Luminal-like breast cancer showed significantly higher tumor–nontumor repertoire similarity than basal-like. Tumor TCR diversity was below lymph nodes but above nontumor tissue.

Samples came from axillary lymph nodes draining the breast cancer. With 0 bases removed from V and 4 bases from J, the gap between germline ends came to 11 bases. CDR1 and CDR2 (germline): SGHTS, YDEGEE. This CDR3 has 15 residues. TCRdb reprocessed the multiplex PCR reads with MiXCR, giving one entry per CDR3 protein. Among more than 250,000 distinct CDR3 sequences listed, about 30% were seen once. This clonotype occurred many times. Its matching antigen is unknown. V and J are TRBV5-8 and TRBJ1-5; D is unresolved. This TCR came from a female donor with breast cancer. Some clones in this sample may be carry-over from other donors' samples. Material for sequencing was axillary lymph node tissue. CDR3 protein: CASSLEGRMNQPQHF. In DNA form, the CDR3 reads TGTGCCAGCAGCTTGGAAGGACGGATGAATCAGCCCCAGCATTTT. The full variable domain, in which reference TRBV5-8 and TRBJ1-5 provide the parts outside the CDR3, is EAGVTQSPTHLIKTRGQQATLRCSPISGHTSVYWYQQALGLGLQFLLWYDEGEERNRGNFPPRFSGRQFPNYSSELNVNALELEDSALYLCASSLEGRMNQPQHFGDGTRLSIL.